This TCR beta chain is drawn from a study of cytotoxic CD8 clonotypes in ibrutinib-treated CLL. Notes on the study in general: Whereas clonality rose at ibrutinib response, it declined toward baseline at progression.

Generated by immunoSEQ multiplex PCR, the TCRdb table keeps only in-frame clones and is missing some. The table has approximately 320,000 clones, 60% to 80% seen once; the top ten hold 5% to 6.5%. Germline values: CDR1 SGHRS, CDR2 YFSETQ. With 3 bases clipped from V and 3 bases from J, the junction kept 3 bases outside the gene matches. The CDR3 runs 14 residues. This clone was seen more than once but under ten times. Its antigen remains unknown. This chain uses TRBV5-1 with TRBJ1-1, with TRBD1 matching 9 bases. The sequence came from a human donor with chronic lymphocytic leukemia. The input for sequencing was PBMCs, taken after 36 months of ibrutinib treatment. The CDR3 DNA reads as TGCGCCAGCAGCTACCGACAGGGGGACACTGAAGCTTTCTTT. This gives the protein CASSYRQGDTEAFF.